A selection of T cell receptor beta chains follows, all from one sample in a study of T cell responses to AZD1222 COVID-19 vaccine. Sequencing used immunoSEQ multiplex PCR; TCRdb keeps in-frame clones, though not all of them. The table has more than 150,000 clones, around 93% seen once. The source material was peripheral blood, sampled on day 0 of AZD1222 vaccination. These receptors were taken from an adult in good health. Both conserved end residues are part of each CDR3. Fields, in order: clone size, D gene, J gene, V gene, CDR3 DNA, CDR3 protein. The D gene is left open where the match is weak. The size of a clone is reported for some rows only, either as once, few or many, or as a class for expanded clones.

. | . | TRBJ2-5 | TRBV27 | TGTGCCAGCAGTTTAAATGGGACACCCCAAGAGACCCAGTACTTC | CASSLNGTPQETQYF
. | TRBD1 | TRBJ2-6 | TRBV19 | TGTGCCAGTAGCGAATTACAGGGGATTGGGGCCAACGTCCTGACTTTC | CASSELQGIGANVLTF
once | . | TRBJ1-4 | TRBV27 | TGTGCCAGCAGTGGCGGGGCATCGGAAAAACTGTTTTTT | CASSGGASEKLFF
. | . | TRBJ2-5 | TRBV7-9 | TGTGCCAGCAACTCACAGGCGACGGAGACCCAGTACTTC | CASNSQATETQYF
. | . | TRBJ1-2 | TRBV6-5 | TGTGCCAGCAGGGGGTCCGGAGGCGGCTACACCTTC | CASRGSGGGYTF
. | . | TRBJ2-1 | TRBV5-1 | TGCGCCAGCAGCTTGGGGGGGCAGTCCAATGAGCAGTTCTTC | CASSLGGQSNEQFF
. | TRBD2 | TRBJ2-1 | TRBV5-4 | TGTGCCAGCAGCATCGGACTAGCGGGGGCCAGAGGGACCAATGAGCAGTTCTTC | CASSIGLAGARGTNEQFF
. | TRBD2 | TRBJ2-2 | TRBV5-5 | TGTGCCAGCACCCTTCGACGGGAGGGAGCCGGGGAGCTGTTTTTT | CASTLRREGAGELFF
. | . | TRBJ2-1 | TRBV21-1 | TGTGCCAGCCTTAGCGGGAGCTCTAGGAGGAAGTTCTTC | CASLSGSSRRKFF
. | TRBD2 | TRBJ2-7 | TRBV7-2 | TGTGCCAGCAGCTTAGGCTCGGGACTAGCGGGAGGGCCTCGGGAGCAGTACTTC | CASSLGSGLAGGPREQYF
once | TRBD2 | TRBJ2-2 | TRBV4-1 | TGCGCCAGCAGCCAGGGACCGGGACTAGCGGAGAACACCGGGGAGCTGTTTTTT | CASSQGPGLAENTGELFF
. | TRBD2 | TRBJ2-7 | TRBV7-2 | TGTGCCAGCAGCAAGACTAGCGGGAGCTCCTACGAGCAGTACTTC | CASSKTSGSSYEQYF
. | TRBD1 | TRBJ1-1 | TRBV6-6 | TGTGCCAGCAGTCGACGGGGACAGCATACGAACACTGAAGCTTTCTTT | CASSRRGQHTNTEAFF
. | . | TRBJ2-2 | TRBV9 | TGTGCCAGCAGCGTAGTCCTCAACACCGGGGAGCTGTTTTTT | CASSVVLNTGELFF
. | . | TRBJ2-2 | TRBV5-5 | TGTGCCAGTTCCGGTGTCACCGGGGAGCTGTTTTTT | CASSGVTGELFF
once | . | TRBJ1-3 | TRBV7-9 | TGTGCCAGCAGCCCCAGCGTGCGGGGACCGACTGGAAACACCATATATTTT | CASSPSVRGPTGNTIYF
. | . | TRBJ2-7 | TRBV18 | TGTGCCAGCTCATCGGTTGGCGATAGCTCCTACGAGCAGTACTTC | CASSSVGDSSYEQYF
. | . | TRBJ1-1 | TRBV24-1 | TGTGCCACCAGTGATTTGTTTAGCGGGGGGATAGGTACTGAAGCTTTCTTT | CATSDLFSGGIGTEAFF
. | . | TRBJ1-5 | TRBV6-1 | TGTGCCAGCAGTGAAAGAAGCAATCAGCCCCAGCATTTT | CASSERSNQPQHF
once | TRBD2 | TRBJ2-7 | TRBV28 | TGTGCCAGCCGACCCGGGGGGGCTGGGGAGCAGTACTTC | CASRPGGAGEQYF
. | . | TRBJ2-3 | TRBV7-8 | TGTGCCAGCAGCCCACAAACGAATTTCGGAGATACGCAGTATTTT | CASSPQTNFGDTQYF
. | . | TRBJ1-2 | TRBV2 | TGTGCCAGCTTAGGGCGTCTTTGGGGTTGGGGCGGCTACACCTTC | CASLGRLWGWGGYTF
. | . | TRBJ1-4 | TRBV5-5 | TGTGCCAGCAGCTTGGGGCCGGGATCTAATGAAAAACTGTTTTTT | CASSLGPGSNEKLFF
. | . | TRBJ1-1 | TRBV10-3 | TGTGCCATCAGACCAGGGGATTTGGACACTGAAGCTTTCTTT | CAIRPGDLDTEAFF